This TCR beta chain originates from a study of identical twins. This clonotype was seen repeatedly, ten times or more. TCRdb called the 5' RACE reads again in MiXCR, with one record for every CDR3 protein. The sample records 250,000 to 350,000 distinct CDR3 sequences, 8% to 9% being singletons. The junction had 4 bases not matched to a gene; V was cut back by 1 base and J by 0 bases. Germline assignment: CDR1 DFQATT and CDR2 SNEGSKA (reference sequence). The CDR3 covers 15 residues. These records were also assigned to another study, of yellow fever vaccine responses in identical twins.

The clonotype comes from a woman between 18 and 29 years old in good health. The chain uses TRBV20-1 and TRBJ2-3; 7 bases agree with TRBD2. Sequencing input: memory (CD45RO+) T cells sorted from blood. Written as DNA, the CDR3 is TGCAGTGCTAGAGGCGGGAGCACTAGCACAGATACGCAGTATTTT. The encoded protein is CSARGGSTSTDTQYF.